This T cell receptor (beta chain) was captured in a study of shared clonotypes between healthy human individuals (dated by TCRdb to between 2020 and 2021). Context from the whole study: A few men and a couple of women, aged 18 to 49 years, made up the cohort. For each donor, CD4 naive and CD4 memory were each given three plates, CD8 naive was given two plates, and CD8 memory was given one plate. Between about 0.85 and 9.5 billion PBMCs per donor were obtained by leukapheresis. To estimate repertoire size and how much clonotypes are shared between individuals, the study performed deep sequencing of blood TCR repertoires from roughly five healthy adults. To increase sequencing depth and limit assay-specific biases, TCR repertoire library preparation and sequencing were carried out by different laboratories using diverse techniques.

Healthy HIV-negative adults with no recently reported acute infections or vaccinations were included as donors. Only Caucasian adults living in Nashville, Tennessee, USA were represented among the donors. CD4+ T cells were enriched by magnetic negative selection, after which naive cells were positively selected on CD45RA and the negative fraction was taken as the memory subset. After blood collection by leukapheresis, PBMCs were isolated using Ficoll-Histopaque density gradient centrifugation and then cryopreserved in the vapor phase of liquid nitrogen. Analytical flow cytometry was used to check the purity and quantity of every magnetically sorted T cell population. From each sorted fraction, genomic DNA was isolated and quantified by UV absorbance on a Nanodrop 2000c. Using the deep immunoSEQ assay, TCR CDR3 regions were amplified from genomic DNA by multiplex PCR. For each cell subset, the extracted genomic DNA was distributed evenly across all wells of several immunoSEQ 96-well plates, and each plate served as one replicate. Each replicate PCR for sorted subsets received approximately 220 ng genomic DNA, equal to tens of thousands of T cell genomes. Purified libraries were quantified with a Qubit 3.0 fluorometer, sized on a Bioanalyzer 2100, and re-quantified with the KAPA Library Quantification kit. A separate single-read 150-cycle Illumina NextSeq 550 flow cell was used to sequence each immunoSEQ 96-well plate. The study's own analysis went as follows. Because the immunoSEQ output included only junctional sequences and no quality scores, the filtering could not be the same as the filtering used for full-length reads. To assign V/J genes and CDR3, sequences were annotated against IMGT germline references using PyIR, a Python wrapper for IgBLAST v1.9. Reads were filtered out if the reads had weak V/J assignments (E-value above 1e-6), no CDR3, stop codons, out-of-frame junctions, or ambiguous translated residues. V3J clonotypes were defined by identical inferred V gene, J gene, and CDR3 amino acid sequence. Percentage overlap between repertoires was computed as shared unique clonotypes divided by the size of the smaller repertoire. Three approaches were used to assess repertoire richness: RTK rarefaction, the Chao1 estimator, and Recon v2.1 estimates of unobserved clonotypes. For all TCRbeta clonotypes obtained by the gDNA method from a few donors, generation probabilities were computed with OLGA. The immuneACCESS repertoire file appears here via TCRdb, limited to in-frame rearrangements. These files lack a portion of the clones; in checked studies, under half of the deficit traces to unresolved V genes, and the cause of the others is not known. D and trimming were read from the DNA, whereas the V and J calls and clone size are those reported in that table. The sample data list over a million clones, and nearly 99% of these were observed just once. About 0.45% of the sample comes from the top ten.

CDR1 and CDR2 (KGHSY, FQNENV) derive from the germline V gene. Trimming accounts for 4 bases at V and 3 bases at J, while the number of junction bases matched to no gene is 6. The CDR3 contains 15 residues, cysteine and phenylalanine counted. Of the read, only the CDR3 DNA is kept; its 45 bases are in frame from base 1. This clone appeared a single time. No antigen is known for it. No base quality values were provided; no much bigger clone lies one nucleotide off. Here is what the overall study found, with its caveats: Incomplete sequencing was indicated by rarefaction of sorted-subset datasets, despite the large sequencing depth. About 5% of naive CD4, 3.5% of naive CD8, approximately 2.2% of memory CD4, and approximately 0.39% of memory CD8 clonotypes were shared across several donors. Sampling was restricted to blood, and TCR repertoires in tissues likely differ from the TCR repertoires found in blood. Higher generation probabilities were observed for clonotypes shared by all four sorted-subset donors than for non-shared clonotypes. Larger estimated clonotype richness was generally found for naive subsets than for memory subsets. Pairwise subsampling indicated that sequencing depth was expected to affect the degree of clonotype sharing among donors. The genetic and exposure-history diversity represented was limited by the small number of donors.

The origin of this receptor is a man under 40 in good health. In this chain, TRBV16 is recombined with TRBJ2-7; 10 middle bases align to TRBD1. The sequenced sample consisted of naive CD4+ T cells sorted from blood. The cell subset or site label on this specimen signifies: CD45RA+ positively selected. The nucleotide sequence is TGTGCCAGCAGCCGTACCGGGACAGGGGACTACGAGCAGTACTTC. This yields the protein CASSRTGTGDYEQYF.